This T cell receptor (beta chain) was captured in a study of blood T cell repertoires in COVID-19. Study in general: Samples representing acute and convalescent COVID-19 were sourced from the United States, Italy and Spain. From T cells, B-cell-depleted T cells, or PBMCs came the material, which was cDNA or gDNA.

Allocation to cohorts depended on clinical history reported by the participants. Each recovered donor of Cohort 3 presented with two negative PCRs, clearance, or symptom resolution. The protocol was immunoSEQ multiplex PCR, while the TCRdb copy is restricted to in-frame clones and leaves out a portion. The sample contains around 400,000 clones, 80% to 85% of which appear only once. The receptor was isolated from a woman aged 45-65 years who had recovered from COVID-19. The sample taken for sequencing was PBMCs or T cells enriched from blood (not recorded which).

The CDR3 DNA reads TGTGCCTGGAAACGGCAGGGCTCGTATAATTCACCCCTCCACTTT. This gives the protein CAWKRQGSYNSPLHF. The gene calls are TRBV30 and TRBJ1-6, with a possible D match to TRBD1 (5 bases). The CDR3 runs to 15 residues. The germline V and J ends were trimmed by 4 bases and 4 bases, with 14 bases remaining between them. The germline gives CDR1 GTSNPN, CDR2 SVGIG (reference sequence).